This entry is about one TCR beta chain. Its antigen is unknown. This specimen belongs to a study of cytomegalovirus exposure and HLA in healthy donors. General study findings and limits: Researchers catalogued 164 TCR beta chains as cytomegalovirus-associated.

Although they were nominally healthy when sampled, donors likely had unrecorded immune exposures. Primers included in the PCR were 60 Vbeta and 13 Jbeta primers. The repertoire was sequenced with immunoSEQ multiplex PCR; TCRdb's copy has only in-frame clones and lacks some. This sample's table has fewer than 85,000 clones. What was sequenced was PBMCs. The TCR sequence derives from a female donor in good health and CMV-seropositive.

The CDR3 region is CASTPRTGSMNTEAFF. The CDR3 DNA is TGTGCCAGCACCCCAAGGACAGGATCGATGAACACTGAAGCTTTCTTT. The chain employs TRBV7-9 and TRBJ1-1, with 7 positions matching TRBD1. The germline V gene has CDR1 SEHNR and CDR2 FQNEAQ (reference sequence). The CDR3 is 16 residues long. The ends lost 7 bases at V and 0 bases at J; junction bases unmatched: 11.